Listed here are 28 T cell receptor beta chains from one sample, sequenced in a study of PD-L1 blockade in urothelial cancer. Time point in this sample: pretreatment peripheral blood. TCRdb's table, derived via immunoSEQ multiplex PCR, lists solely in-frame clones and lacks some. The data show 49,000 or so clones, approximately 86% seen once. The source material was PBMCs, sampled around atezolizumab (anti-PD-L1) treatment. These receptors were collected from a man aged 55-75 years with urothelial cancer.

CDR3 region: CASSQVSTGEEAFF. CDR3 nucleotides: TGCGCCAGCAGCCAAGTATCGACAGGGGAGGAAGCTTTCTTT. The chain couples TRBV4-1 to TRBJ1-1; 8 bases align to TRBD1. V shed 1 base and J 8 bases; nucleotides not matched to a gene: 6. The CDR3 sequence is 14 residues long. Looked up from germline, CDR1 is MGHRA and CDR2 is YSYEKL.

This clone showed up just once. This chain connects TRBV10-3 to TRBJ1-2; D might be TRBD1 (6 bases). The CDR3 length is 14 residues. From germline, CDR1 is ENHRY and CDR2 SYGVKD. V lost 5 bases, J lost 1 base, and 11 bases lay in between. The CDR3 nucleotides are TGTGCCATCAGTACAGGACAGATTAACTATGGCTACACCTTC. This encodes CAISTGQINYGYTF.

This sequence joins TRBV11-1 and TRBJ2-2; the match to TRBD1 covers 7 bases. Germline-derived CDR1 and CDR2 are SGHAT and FQDESV (reference sequence). V shed 1 base, J shed 7 bases, and the junction held 6 bases outside the gene matches. This CDR3 is built from 15 residues. The CDR3 reads CASSLGQGVVGELFF. The CDR3 DNA follows: TGTGCCAGCAGCTTAGGTCAGGGGGTCGTCGGGGAGCTGTTTTTT.

This chain uses TRBV19 with TRBJ2-4; D remains ambiguous. CDR3 length: 16 amino acids. Germline loops: CDR1 LNHDA, CDR2 SQIVND (reference sequence). Trimming pared 4 bases from V and 0 bases from J, leaving 13 bases between. This CDR3 reads CASSNQAQLAKNIQYF. The DNA of the CDR3 is TGTGCCAGTAGTAACCAGGCTCAACTAGCCAAAAACATTCAGTACTTC. The whole variable domain, filled in from reference TRBV19 and TRBJ2-4, reads DGGITQSPKYLFRKEGQNVTLSCEQNLNHDAMYWYRQDPGQGLRLIYYSQIVNDFQKGDIAEGYSVSREKKESFPLTVTSAQKNPTAFYLCASSNQAQLAKNIQYFGAGTRLSVL.

This sequence joins TRBV5-5 and TRBJ2-7; TRBD1 might be the D (5 bases). Between the trimmed V and J ends, which lost 0 bases and 3 bases, there was a span of 13 bases. Germline CDR1 reads SGHKS; CDR2 reads YYEKEE (reference sequence). The CDR3 loop spans 15 amino acids. The CDR3 DNA is TGTGCCAGCAGCTTGGTTTCCGCAGGGAACTACGAGCAGTACTTC. Protein: CASSLVSAGNYEQYF.

CDR3 in DNA: TGTGCCAGCAGCTCCGTCGGGACAGAGAATTCACCCCTCCACTTT. It yields the protein CASSSVGTENSPLHF. The V call is TRBV9, the J call TRBJ1-6; 7 bases align to TRBD1. Germline CDR1 is SGDLS and CDR2 is YYNGEE. The CDR3 extends over 15 amino acids. V dropped 4 bases and J dropped 7; count of bases not matched to a gene: 8.

This chain joins TRBV4-1 and TRBJ2-1, with D maybe TRBD2 (6 bases). The V and J ends lost 6 bases and 0 bases respectively, with 12 bases between them. The germline gives CDR1 MGHRA, CDR2 YSYEKL. CDR3 size: 15 residues. The CDR3 loop is CASRRDFSSYNEQFF. DNA of the CDR3: TGCGCCAGCAGAAGGGACTTTAGCTCCTACAATGAGCAGTTCTTC.

The chain is built from TRBV6-6 and TRBJ1-1; the match to TRBD1 covers 7 bases. Trimming took 6 bases from V and 2 from J; bases not matched to a gene: 3. The CDR3 contains 13 residues. The V gene's germline CDR1 is MNHNY and CDR2 SVGAGI (reference sequence). The CDR3 DNA reads TGTGCCAGCAGAGGACAGGCCAACACTGAAGCTTTCTTT. This encodes CASRGQANTEAFF.

The sample holds one count of this clone. The rearrangement joins TRBV27 to TRBJ2-7, with 9 bases fitting TRBD1. Germline CDR1 is MNHEY and CDR2 is SMNVEV (reference sequence). The CDR3 extends over 14 amino acids. The V and J ends lost 3 bases and 6 bases, in that order; junction bases with no gene match: 6. CDR3 sequence reads: CASSLGDREVEQYF. CDR3 sequence (DNA): TGTGCCAGCAGTTTGGGGGACAGGGAAGTCGAGCAGTACTTC.

This clone was counted once. J is TRBJ1-1 and V is TRBV7-9, with 10 bases identical to TRBD1. Germline V gene lookup returns CDR1 SEHNR and CDR2 FQNEAQ (reference sequence). The CDR3 totals 14 residues. The V gene end was trimmed by 4 bases and the J gene end by 6 bases; junction bases not matched to a gene: 5. This CDR3 is CASSSGQGRPEAFF. For the CDR3, the DNA is TGTGCCAGCAGCTCGGGACAGGGGCGCCCTGAAGCTTTCTTT.

The sample holds one count of this clone. This sequence joins TRBV5-4 and TRBJ1-2; 9 bases line up with TRBD1. Trimming removed 3 bases from V and 5 bases from J; junction bases left unmatched: 5. CDR3 length: 14 amino acids. Germline CDR1 is SGHNT and CDR2 is YYREEE (reference sequence). CDR3 DNA: TGTGCCAGCAGCTCCGGACAGGGGCTATATGGCTACACCTTC. It translates to CASSSGQGLYGYTF.

The chain employs TRBV29-1 and TRBJ2-7; 9 positions match TRBD1. This CDR3 has 12 residues. J was trimmed by 2 bases and V by 6 bases; bases with no gene match: 2. The germline CDR1 and CDR2 sequences are SQVTM and ANQGSEA. The CDR3 coding sequence is TGCAGCGTCGGGACAGGGACCTACGAGCAGTACTTC. This sequence encodes CSVGTGTYEQYF.

The table lists this clone with a count of one. The J gene is TRBJ1-2, the V gene TRBV19; 8 positions agree with TRBD1. J gave up 3 bases and V 5 bases, and 5 bases lay outside the gene matches. The germline CDR1 and CDR2 sequences are LNHDA and SQIVND (reference sequence). CDR3 length equals 14 residues. In nucleotides, the CDR3 is TGTGCCAGTAGTTGGACAGGGATTTACTATGGCTACACCTTC. Translating it yields CASSWTGIYYGYTF.

The rearrangement uses TRBV5-4 and TRBJ2-5, with 10 bases that match TRBD2. CDR3 length: 16 amino acids. Germline-derived CDR1 and CDR2 are SGHNT and YYREEE (reference sequence). V was pared by 0 bases and J by 1 base, with 3 bases of the junction left unmatched. CDR3 sequence: CASSLDTSGAQETQYF. The CDR3 DNA is TGTGCCAGCAGCTTGGACACTAGCGGGGCCCAAGAGACCCAGTACTTC.

This clone was detected only once. This chain uses TRBV27 with TRBJ1-5, with D tentatively TRBD1 (5 bases). Per germline, CDR1 MNHEY and CDR2 SMNVEV (reference sequence). The CDR3 is made up of 14 amino acids. The V end was cut by 1 base, the J end by 4 bases, with 8 bases between. The CDR3 is CASSLLAGNQPQHF. CDR3 sequence (DNA): TGTGCCAGCAGTTTATTGGCAGGGAATCAGCCCCAGCATTTT.

The chain joins TRBV2 to TRBJ1-4; D is possibly TRBD1 (5 bases). Germline-derived CDR1 and CDR2 are SNHLY and FYNNEI. CDR3 length equals 13 residues. Trimming left V 6 bases short and J 2 bases short, with 7 bases between. The CDR3 bases are TGTGCCAGCAGCGGGACTACTAATGAAAAACTGTTTTTT. This translates into CASSGTTNEKLFF.

The rearrangement uses TRBV11-2 and TRBJ2-7; 10 nucleotides agree with TRBD1. V lost 6 bases, J lost 4 bases, and 9 bases stayed unmatched. Germline V gene sequence: CDR1 SGHAT, CDR2 FQNNGV. The CDR3 has 15 amino acids. CDR3 nucleotides: TGTGCCAGCAGGGCCGGGACAGGGGTGTTTTACGAGCAGTACTTC. Translating gives CASRAGTGVFYEQYF.

The chain uses TRBV30 and TRBJ2-7; tentatively, D is TRBD1 (5 bases). Germline V gene data show CDR1 as GTSNPN and CDR2 as SVGIG (reference sequence). Trimming shortened V by 6 bases and J by 1 base, and 13 bases separated the two germline ends. The CDR3 covers 13 residues. The CDR3 reads CACHDSFSYEQYF. CDR3 nucleotide sequence: TGTGCCTGTCACGACAGTTTTTCCTACGAGCAGTACTTC.

The genes are TRBV18 and TRBJ1-1; TRBD1 matches 9 bases. V was clipped by 5 bases and J by 2 bases; unmatched bases: 12. Germline assignment: CDR1 KGHSH and CDR2 LQKENI. The length of the CDR3 is 17 residues. CDR3 sequence (DNA): TGTGCCAGCTCATTGGGACAGGGAAATACCTTCAACACTGAAGCTTTCTTT. Translated, it gives CASSLGQGNTFNTEAFF.

The V gene is TRBV27, the J gene TRBJ2-1; 9 positions agree with TRBD2. The CDR3 contains 17 residues. After removal of 6 bases from V and 2 bases from J, the junction contained 11 bases not matched to a gene. The V gene's germline CDR1 is MNHEY and CDR2 SMNVEV (reference sequence). CDR3 bases: TGTGCCAGCAGCTTAGACCTCTCTAGCGGGACCTACAATGAGCAGTTCTTC. Translating gives CASSLDLSSGTYNEQFF.

This chain links TRBV7-2 with TRBJ1-2; no clear D gene. The CDR3 sequence is 15 residues long. CDR1 is SGHTA, CDR2 FQGNSA, per germline. V was clipped by 2 bases and J by 2 bases, with 12 bases between them. CDR3 amino acids: CASSLFLAVNYGYTF. The CDR3, as DNA: TGTGCCAGCAGCTTATTCCTAGCAGTCAACTATGGCTACACCTTC.

The rearrangement uses TRBV12-5 and TRBJ1-1; a weak D match, TRBD1 (5 bases). The V end lost 1 base, the J end lost 10 bases, and 13 bases lay between the germline ends. CDR3 length: 13 residues. Germline-derived CDR1 and CDR2 are LGHNT and FRNRAP. The CDR3 DNA follows: TGTGCTAGTGGTTTGGGTGGGACTCGGGGAGCTTTCTTT. It encodes CASGLGGTRGAFF.

The chain combines TRBV30 with TRBJ2-1; TRBD2 might be the D (5 bases). CDR1 is GTSNPN, CDR2 SVGIG, per germline (reference sequence). The CDR3 spans 13 residues. V lost 4 bases to trimming and J lost 6 bases, with 13 bases between them. CDR3 DNA: TGTGCCTGGACTTTGCGGGCGTTCAATGAGCAGTTCTTC. Its translation is CAWTLRAFNEQFF.

This clone was observed a few times. The chain couples TRBV6-5 to TRBJ2-2; D might be TRBD2 (6 bases). The CDR3 spans 13 residues. Germline assignment: CDR1 MNHEY and CDR2 SVGAGI. Trimming removed 7 bases at V and 6 bases at J, with 12 bases between. The CDR3 here is CASINWGAGELFF. CDR3 bases: TGTGCCAGCATTAATTGGGGGGCCGGGGAGCTGTTTTTT.

In DNA, the CDR3 is TGCGCCAGCAGCTCGGAGGGGGCTAACAATCAGCCCCAGCATTTT. It translates to CASSSEGANNQPQHF. This chain connects TRBV5-1 to TRBJ1-5, with TRBD1 matching 7 bases. This CDR3 contains 15 residues. Per the germline V gene, CDR1 is SGHRS and CDR2 is YFSETQ. V trimming: 3 bases; J trimming: 3 bases; junction bases outside the gene matches: 6.

There are a few counts of this clone. This CDR3 reads CASSGQGYEQYF. The DNA for the CDR3 is TGTGCCAGCAGTGGCCAGGGCTACGAGCAGTACTTC. The rearrangement joins TRBV6-1 to TRBJ2-7; tentatively, D is TRBD1 (5 bases). The CDR3 is made up of 12 amino acids. Germline CDR1 reads MNHNS; CDR2 reads SASEGT. Trimming cost V 4 bases and J 3 bases, with 7 bases left between them.

The chain carries TRBV5-8 and TRBJ2-5, with 8 nucleotides matching TRBD1. The V segment lost 4 bases and the J segment 1 base; nucleotides outside the gene matches: 15. The CDR3 is made up of 18 amino acids. The germline V gene encodes CDR1 SGHTS and CDR2 YDEGEE. As DNA, the CDR3 is TGTGCCAGCAGCCCCTTTGGGGCCGGGACAGGACGCCAAGAGACCCAGTACTTC. This sequence encodes CASSPFGAGTGRQETQYF.

This chain uses TRBV7-2 with TRBJ1-3, with D possibly being TRBD1 (6 bases). V was clipped by 4 bases and J by 2 bases, with 9 bases between them. The CDR3 extends over 14 amino acids. The germline gives CDR1 SGHTA, CDR2 FQGNSA. Here the CDR3 reads CASSSRGTGNTIYF. In nucleotides, the CDR3 is TGTGCCAGCAGCTCCAGGGGAACTGGAAACACCATATATTTT. The full variable domain, completed using reference TRBV7-2 and TRBJ1-3, is GAGVSQSPSNKVTEKGKDVELRCDPISGHTALYWYRQSLGQGLEFLIYFQGNSAPDKSGLPSDRFSAERTGGSVSTLTIQRTQQEDSAVYLCASSSRGTGNTIYFGEGSWLTVV.